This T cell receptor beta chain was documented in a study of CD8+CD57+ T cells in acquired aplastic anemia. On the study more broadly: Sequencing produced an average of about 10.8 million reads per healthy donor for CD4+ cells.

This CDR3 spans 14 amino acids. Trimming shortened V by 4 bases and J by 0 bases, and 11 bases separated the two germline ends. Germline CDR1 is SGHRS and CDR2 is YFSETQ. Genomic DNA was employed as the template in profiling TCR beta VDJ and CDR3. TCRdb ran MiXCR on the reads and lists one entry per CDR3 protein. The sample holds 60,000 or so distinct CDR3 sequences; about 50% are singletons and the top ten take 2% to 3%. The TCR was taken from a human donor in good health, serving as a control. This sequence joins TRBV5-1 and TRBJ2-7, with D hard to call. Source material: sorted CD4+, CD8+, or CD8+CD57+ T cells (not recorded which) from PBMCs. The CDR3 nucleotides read TGCGCCAGCAGCCAAGTGGCGAACTCCTACGAGCAGTACTTC. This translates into CASSQVANSYEQYF.